These T cell receptor beta chains were read from a single sample in a study of cytomegalovirus exposure and HLA in healthy donors. Profiling relied on immunoSEQ multiplex PCR, and the TCRdb table lists in-frame clones only, not all of them. This table holds over 100,000 clones, 70% found once. The sequenced sample consisted of PBMCs. The receptors stem from a man under 40 in good health and CMV-seropositive. Both conserved end residues are part of each CDR3. A D gene is named only where the DNA matches it firmly. Only some rows state a clone size, as once, few, many or a class for expanded clones.

TRBJ1-4 | - | TRBV7-2 | - | TGTGCCAGCAGCCCGCGACAGGTTGCAACTAATGAAAAACTGTTTTTT | CASSPRQVATNEKLFF
TRBJ2-1 | - | TRBV6-6 | - | TGTGCCAGCAATAGAGACAGGCCGGGCTCCTACAATGAGCAGTTCTTC | CASNRDRPGSYNEQFF
TRBJ2-1 | - | TRBV7-2 | - | TGTGCCAGCAGCTCGGACTCCGGAGGGCAGTTCTTC | CASSSDSGGQFF
TRBJ2-3 | few | TRBV1 | - | TGCACCAGCAGCCAATGTGAGGGGGACAGGGGTTTTAGGTGTGCGGGACCGCCAGATACGCAGTATTTT | CTSSQCEGDRGFRCAGPPDTQYF
TRBJ1-6 | - | TRBV5-4 | TRBD1 | TGTGCCAGCAGCCCTACAGGGGCGGATAATTCACCCCTCCACTTT | CASSPTGADNSPLHF
TRBJ2-1 | - | TRBV30 | TRBD2 | TGTGCCTGGCGGGGGACTAGCGGGAGGGTTTACAATGAGCAGTTCTTC | CAWRGTSGRVYNEQFF
TRBJ2-5 | - | TRBV29-1 | TRBD2 | TGCAGCGTTGTCCTAGCGGGAGTTAGGGAGACCCAGTACTTC | CSVVLAGVRETQYF
TRBJ2-5 | - | TRBV11-3 | - | TGTGCCAGCAGTCTACTAGAAGAGACCCAGTACTTC | CASSLLEETQYF
TRBJ2-3 | once | TRBV5-1 | TRBD2 | TGCGCCAGCAGCTTGGTCAGAGGGACTAGCGGGGGAGCCGCAGATACGCAGTATTTT | CASSLVRGTSGGAADTQYF
TRBJ1-2 | - | TRBV27 | TRBD1 | TGTGCCAGCAGTTTATTCCGAGGACAGGTATATGGCTACACCTTC | CASSLFRGQVYGYTF
TRBJ2-4 | - | TRBV5-6 | - | TGTGCCAGCAGCTTTAGGCAGCGGAAAAACATTCAGTACTTC | CASSFRQRKNIQYF
TRBJ2-1 | - | TRBV5-1 | TRBD1 | TGCGCCAGCAGCTTGACAGGGGGAGGCAATGAGCAGTTCTTC | CASSLTGGGNEQFF
TRBJ1-6 | - | TRBV6-5 | - | TGTGCCAGCAGTCTTATTGAGTCGGGGTCACCCCTCCACTTT | CASSLIESGSPLHF
TRBJ2-3 | - | TRBV7-2 | TRBD2 | TGTGCCAGCAGCAGGACTAGCGGGAGGGCCCAAGATACGCAGTATTTT | CASSRTSGRAQDTQYF
TRBJ2-3 | few | TRBV10-1 | - | TGCGCCAGCAGTGAGTTCGGGACACAGAGCACAGATACGCAGTATTTT | CASSEFGTQSTDTQYF
TRBJ1-4 | - | TRBV7-9 | - | TGTGCCAGCAGCTTAGCTGAGGGATTGGGTGAAAAACTGTTTTTT | CASSLAEGLGEKLFF
TRBJ2-1 | - | TRBV5-6 | TRBD1 | TGTGCCAGCAGCTTGGCCGGGACAGGGGGACTTTATGAGCAGTTCTTC | CASSLAGTGGLYEQFF
TRBJ1-2 | - | TRBV11-3 | - | TGTGCCAGCAGCTTAGAGGGCCGTTATGGCTACACCTTC | CASSLEGRYGYTF
TRBJ2-7 | few | TRBV5-4 | - | TGTGCCAGCAGCTTGAATGGGTTGAGGGCCTACGAGCAGTACTTC | CASSLNGLRAYEQYF
TRBJ2-2 | few | TRBV10-3 | - | TGTGCCATCAGTGACGACATCCATCGTCTCACCGGGGAGCTGTTTTTT | CAISDDIHRLTGELFF
TRBJ2-1 | - | TRBV10-2 | TRBD2 | TGCGCCAGCAGTCGGGGCGGTAGCGGGGAGCTCAATGAGCAGTTCTTC | CASSRGGSGELNEQFF
TRBJ2-1 | - | TRBV29-1 | TRBD1 | TGCAGTCGTCCGGGACAGGGGCCGACGAGCTCCTACAATGAGCAGTTCTTC | CSRPGQGPTSSYNEQFF
TRBJ1-1 | - | TRBV5-1 | - | TGCGCCAGCAGCGCCTTGAATCCCGGGGAGGCTGAAGCTTTCTTT | CASSALNPGEAEAFF
TRBJ2-1 | - | TRBV5-4 | TRBD2 | TGTGCCAGCAGCATTGGCGGACTAGCGGGGACTTACAATGAGCAGTTCTTC | CASSIGGLAGTYNEQFF
TRBJ2-5 | - | TRBV27 | TRBD2 | TGTGCCAGCAGTTTATCACTTTCGACTAGCGTGGAGACCCAGTACTTC | CASSLSLSTSVETQYF
TRBJ2-5 | - | TRBV6-6 | - | TGTGCCAGCAGTCAGGGGGAGACCCAGTACTTC | CASSQGETQYF
TRBJ2-7 | - | TRBV6-1 | TRBD1 | TGTGCCAGCAGTGAGGGACAGGGGGAGCAGTACTTC | CASSEGQGEQYF
TRBJ1-2 | - | TRBV5-1 | - | TGCGCCAGCAGCTTGAGGGGACAAAGGGATGGCTACACCTTC | CASSLRGQRDGYTF
TRBJ1-1 | - | TRBV2 | - | TGTGCCAGCAGCCTTCTCCGAGGATGGGAAGCTTTCTTT | CASSLLRGWEAFF
TRBJ2-7 | - | TRBV7-3 | TRBD2 | TGTGCCAGCAGTCCTGACTTAAGAGGTAGCGGGGATCTCGAGCAGTACTTC | CASSPDLRGSGDLEQYF
TRBJ1-2 | - | TRBV20-1 | - | TGCAGTGGGGATGTAGGGGTTCATACCTTC | CSGDVGVHTF
TRBJ1-3 | - | TRBV19 | - | TGTGCCAGTACCTTAGGGGGTGGAAACACCATATATTTT | CASTLGGGNTIYF
TRBJ1-1 | once | TRBV7-9 | TRBD1 | TGTGCCAGCAGCTTAGTGGCAGGGGGAGCGGCTTTTACTGAAGCTTTCTTT | CASSLVAGGAAFTEAFF
TRBJ1-2 | - | TRBV28 | TRBD1 | TGTGCCAGCAGACTACAGGGGGCGGACTATGGCTACACCTTC | CASRLQGADYGYTF
TRBJ2-1 | few | TRBV11-1 | - | TGTGCCAGCAGCTTATTAGTTAGCTCCTACAATGAGCAGTTCTTC | CASSLLVSSYNEQFF
TRBJ1-3 | few | TRBV2 | TRBD1 | TGTGCCAGCAGTGAATGGGGACAGGGGGGAAACACCATATATTTT | CASSEWGQGGNTIYF
TRBJ2-7 | - | TRBV27 | TRBD1 | TGTGCCAGCAGTGCCACGGCAGACAGGGCCTACGAGCAGTACTTC | CASSATADRAYEQYF
TRBJ2-7 | - | TRBV6-6 | TRBD1 | TGTGCCAGCAGTTGGAGACAGGGGGGCTCCTACGAGCAGTACTTC | CASSWRQGGSYEQYF
TRBJ2-4 | once | TRBV11-2 | - | TGTGCCAGCAGCTTGGAACCAGGAGGAGGCAGTCAGTACTTC | CASSLEPGGGSQYF
TRBJ2-1 | - | TRBV28 | TRBD1 | TGTGCCAGCAGTACAGGGGGTATCCACCCTAGCTCCTACAATGAGCAGTTCTTC | CASSTGGIHPSSYNEQFF
TRBJ1-1 | - | TRBV5-1 | - | TGCGCCAGCAGCTCCCGAGGGAACACTGAAGCTTTCTTT | CASSSRGNTEAFF
TRBJ2-7 | - | TRBV7-6 | TRBD1 | TGTGCCAGCAGCTTAGTATCCCCGGACAGGCCCCCCTACGAGCAGTACTTC | CASSLVSPDRPPYEQYF
TRBJ1-2 | - | TRBV5-6 | TRBD1 | TGTGCCAGCAGCTTAAGTGGACAGGAGGCTAACTATGGCTACACCTTC | CASSLSGQEANYGYTF
TRBJ1-1 | few | TRBV30 | TRBD1 | TGTGCCTGGAGCGGGACAGTCCAGGCCTACACTGAAGCTTTCTTT | CAWSGTVQAYTEAFF